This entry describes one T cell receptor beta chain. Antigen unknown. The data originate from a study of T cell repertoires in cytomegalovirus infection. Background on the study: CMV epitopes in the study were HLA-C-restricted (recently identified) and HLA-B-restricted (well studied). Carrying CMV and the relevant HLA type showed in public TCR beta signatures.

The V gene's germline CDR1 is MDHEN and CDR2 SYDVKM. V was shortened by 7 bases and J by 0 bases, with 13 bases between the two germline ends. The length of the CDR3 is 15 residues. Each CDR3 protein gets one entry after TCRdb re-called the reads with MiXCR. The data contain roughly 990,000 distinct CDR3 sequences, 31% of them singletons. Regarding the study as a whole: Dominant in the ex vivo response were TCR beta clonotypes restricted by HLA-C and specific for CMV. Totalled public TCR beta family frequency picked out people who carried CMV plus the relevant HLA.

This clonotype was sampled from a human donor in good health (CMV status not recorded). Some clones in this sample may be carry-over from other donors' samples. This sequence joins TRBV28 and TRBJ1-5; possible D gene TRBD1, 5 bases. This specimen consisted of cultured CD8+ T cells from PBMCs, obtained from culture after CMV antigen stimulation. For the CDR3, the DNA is TGTGCCAGCACCCTGGGGGTCTATAGCAATCAGCCCCAGCATTTT. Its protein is CASTLGVYSNQPQHF.